These T cell receptor beta chains were read from a single sample in a study of shared clonotypes between healthy human individuals. The data were produced by immunoSEQ multiplex PCR, yet TCRdb's version contains in-frame clones alone and is incomplete. The sample includes 2 million to 2.5 million clones, roughly 92% of them seen just once. Specimen: naive CD4+ T cells from PBMCs. The receptors originated from a man aged 18 to 35 in good health. Some clones in this sample may be carry-over from other donors' samples. The CDR3 runs from the conserved cysteine through the conserved F or W.

16 | TRBJ2-2 | TRBV11-3 | CASSFTPWTSTGELFF
11 | TRBJ1-2 | TRBV29-1 | CSVAGLYGYTF
13 | TRBJ2-7 | TRBV4-2 | CASSQDPPYEQYF
15 | TRBJ2-3 | TRBV6-1 | CASSETRTSGATQYF
15 | TRBJ2-7 | TRBV18 | CASSPPSGSSYEQYF
13 | TRBJ1-1 | TRBV5-1 | CASISVIGTEAFF
15 | TRBJ2-1 | TRBV23-1 | CASSQKASGKDEQFF
16 | TRBJ1-5 | TRBV14 | CASSQVRSHSNQPQHF
14 | TRBJ2-7 | TRBV28 | CASSPLTGFGEQYF
13 | TRBJ1-2 | TRBV29-1 | CRIGPEQNYGYTF
15 | TRBJ2-7 | TRBV6-5 | CASNQQGAMVGEQYF
14 | TRBJ2-2 | TRBV9 | CASSLPSSPGELFF
14 | TRBJ1-5 | TRBV28 | CASTPGQGYQPQHF
14 | TRBJ2-7 | TRBV4-2 | CASSQVSAEGEQYF
18 | TRBJ1-5 | TRBV4-1 | CASSQDRGVGYSNQPQHF
18 | TRBJ2-6 | TRBV7-9 | CASSSRGAPISGANVLTF
14 | TRBJ2-7 | TRBV7-2 | CASSPQGAPYEQYF
17 | TRBJ1-2 | TRBV5-1 | CASSNIRDRGSLRGYTF
14 | TRBJ1-1 | TRBV28 | CASSNRYRGAEAFF
16 | TRBJ2-5 | TRBV5-1 | CASSIGQGGTQETQYF
14 | TRBJ2-3 | TRBV5-1 | CASSPTLESDTQYF
15 | TRBJ2-6 | TRBV10-3 | CAIGTAYSGANVLTF
15 | TRBJ1-1 | TRBV18 | CASSPQEGLYTEAFF
13 | TRBJ2-7 | TRBV2 | CASSVGQLGEQYF
17 | TRBJ1-4 | TRBV7-6 | CASSQLELVATNEKLFF
17 | TRBJ1-5 | TRBV18 | CASSPTTVRGSNQPQHF
14 | TRBJ2-1 | TRBV7-8 | CASSPSNVNNEQFF
16 | TRBJ1-1 | TRBV11-2 | CASSPRQGRMNTEAFF
11 | TRBJ2-7 | TRBV6-6 | CASSLGYEQYF